This T cell receptor beta chain was identified in a study of human T cells and chemical hapten exposure. Germline V gene data show CDR1 as GTSNPN and CDR2 as SVGIG (reference sequence). The CDR3 spans 15 residues. V trimming: 1 base; J trimming: 8 bases; junction bases outside the gene matches: 11. MiXCR was run by TCRdb on the RACE reads, yielding one entry per CDR3 protein. The repertoire includes some 110,000 distinct CDR3 sequences, less than 45% of them detected once, and 2.5% to 3% sits in the top ten. Findings and limits, study-wide: Expanded TCRs clustered into significantly more large CDR3 similarity groups than controls, the analysis revealed.

Documented time point: patch test 3, about 24 weeks after DPC sensitization. The treatment was: therapeutic diphenylcyclopropenone sensitization with weekly scalp DPC. About this clonotype itself: Antigen unknown.

This chain connects TRBV30 to TRBJ1-1; TRBD1 matches at 9 bases. This clonotype was obtained from a man between 40 and 49 years old with alopecia areata. Some clones in this sample may be carry-over from other donors' samples. Sequencing was performed on whole blood, taken in connection with sensitization to the hapten diphenylcyclopropenone (DPC). The CDR3 loop reads CAWSELTGGISEAFF. CDR3 bases: TGTGCCTGGAGTGAGTTAACAGGGGGCATTTCGGAAGCTTTCTTT.